Listed below are T cell receptor beta chains from one sample, sequenced in a study of human T cells and chemical hapten exposure. TCRdb called the RACE reads again in MiXCR, with one record for every CDR3 protein. Of around 200,000 distinct CDR3 sequences listed, under 35% are singletons. The sample consisted of whole blood, taken in connection with sensitization to the hapten diphenylcyclopropenone (DPC). All receptors derive from a woman in her twenties or thirties with alopecia areata. Some clones in this sample may be carry-over from other donors' samples. The CDR3 runs from the conserved cysteine through the conserved F or W. D genes are given only for firm matches. Expanded clones are given a class, and other clones once, few, many or no size at all.

d_gene,j_gene,v_gene,abundance,CDR3aa,CDR3nt
-,TRBJ2-3,TRBV2,few,CASSERVRGSTDTQYF,TGTGCCAGCAGTGAAAGGGTGCGGGGTAGCACAGATACGCAGTATTTT
TRBD2,TRBJ2-2,TRBV28,-,CASSLRLAGDTGELFF,TGTGCCAGCAGTTTACGTCTAGCGGGGGACACCGGGGAGCTGTTTTTT
-,TRBJ2-7,TRBV29-1,-,CSVTTTGISYEQYF,TGCAGCGTGACCACCACAGGGATTTCCTACGAGCAGTACTTC
-,TRBJ1-1,TRBV12-3/TRBV12-4,-,CASSLVRGAVNTEAFF,TGTGCCAGCAGTTTAGTGCGGGGGGCGGTGAACACTGAAGCTTTCTTT
-,TRBJ2-5,TRBV7-2,-,CASSLESGTRETQYF,TGTGCCAGCAGCTTAGAATCTGGGACACGCGAGACCCAGTACTTC
-,TRBJ1-4,TRBV7-8,-,CASSSREGIGEKLFF,TGTGCCAGCAGCTCTAGAGAGGGAATCGGTGAAAAACTGTTTTTT
-,TRBJ1-2,TRBV5-5,few,CASSPDRQPGYGYTF,TGTGCCAGCAGCCCAGACAGACAGCCGGGGTATGGCTACACCTTC
-,TRBJ2-3,TRBV7-9,few,CASSPGGALTDTQYF,TGTGCCAGCAGCCCCGGTGGGGCCCTCACAGATACGCAGTATTTT
-,TRBJ2-7,TRBV7-9,few,CASRNTESYEQYF,TGTGCCAGCAGAAATACAGAGTCCTACGAGCAGTACTTC
TRBD1,TRBJ2-5,TRBV7-9,-,CASSYRGPAETQYF,TGTGCCAGCAGCTACAGGGGGCCGGCGGAGACCCAGTACTTC
TRBD2,TRBJ2-5,TRBV5-1,-,CASRTSGTKETQYF,TGCGCCAGCAGGACTAGCGGGACTAAAGAGACCCAGTACTTC
TRBD2,TRBJ2-7,TRBV20-1,-,CSAISGRPPYEQYF,TGCAGTGCGATCAGCGGGAGGCCACCCTACGAGCAGTACTTC
-,TRBJ2-5,TRBV9,few,CASSASVRETQYF,TGTGCCAGCAGCGCGAGCGTCAGGGAGACCCAGTACTTC
-,TRBJ1-1,TRBV20-1,-,CSARWTTTEAFF,TGCAGTGCTAGATGGACCACCACTGAAGCTTTCTTT
-,TRBJ2-7,TRBV29-1,-,CSVTVLSEQYF,TGCAGCGTTACGGTCCTCTCCGAGCAGTACTTC
-,TRBJ2-7,TRBV6-2/TRBV6-3,-,CASSYRNGPPTGRPYEQYF,TGTGCCAGCAGTTACCGAAACGGGCCCCCCACGGGACGCCCCTACGAGCAGTACTTC
TRBD2,TRBJ2-3,TRBV5-1,-,CASSLDSGGGDTQYF,TGCGCCAGCAGCTTGGATAGCGGGGGAGGAGATACGCAGTATTTT
TRBD1,TRBJ2-7,TRBV5-6,few,CASSWPGQGTYEQYF,TGTGCCAGCAGCTGGCCGGGACAGGGGACCTACGAGCAGTACTTC
TRBD1,TRBJ1-3,TRBV11-3,-,CASSFTRTGSNTIYF,TGTGCCAGCAGCTTTACCCGGACAGGGTCGAACACCATATATTTT
-,TRBJ2-7,TRBV6-1,few,CAIRTSGEQYF,TGTGCCATACGGACATCTGGCGAGCAGTACTTC
-,TRBJ1-1,TRBV28,few,CASIDRWQGVNTEAFF,TGTGCCAGCATAGATCGATGGCAGGGCGTGAACACTGAAGCTTTCTTT
-,TRBJ2-2,TRBV29-1,-,CSVVVGNTGELFF,TGCAGCGTTGTTGTTGGGAACACCGGGGAGCTGTTTTTT
-,TRBJ1-5,TRBV6-1,few,CASSEVFQPQHF,TGTGCCAGCAGTGAAGTTTTTCAGCCCCAGCATTTT
-,TRBJ1-4,TRBV28,few,CASRSTGSGEKLFF,TGTGCCAGCAGATCAACAGGGTCCGGTGAAAAACTGTTTTTT
TRBD2,TRBJ2-5,TRBV20-1,few,CSALGGTGGSWETQYF,TGCAGTGCGCTGGGGGGGACTGGCGGGAGTTGGGAGACCCAGTACTTC
TRBD1,TRBJ1-6,TRBV7-6,few,CASSPGQGGLLHF,TGTGCCAGCAGCCCAGGACAGGGCGGTCTCCTCCACTTT
-,TRBJ1-6,TRBV28,-,CASSLFLTGRKGSPLHF,TGTGCCAGCAGTTTATTTCTGACAGGAAGGAAAGGATCACCCCTCCACTTT
-,TRBJ1-5,TRBV29-1,few,CSVVLQGVGQPQHF,TGCAGCGTCGTCTTACAGGGAGTGGGTCAGCCCCAGCATTTT
TRBD2,TRBJ2-5,TRBV28,-,CASSLGGSSPPTQYF,TGTGCCAGCAGTTTAGGCGGGAGCTCCCCCCCGACCCAGTACTTC
TRBD2,TRBJ2-5,TRBV6-2/TRBV6-3,few,CASSYFWISGLQETQYF,TGTGCCAGCAGTTACTTCTGGATTAGCGGGCTTCAAGAGACCCAGTACTTC
-,TRBJ2-7,TRBV2,few,CASSVAQAFYEQYF,TGTGCCAGCAGTGTTGCACAGGCTTTCTACGAGCAGTACTTC
TRBD2,TRBJ2-1,TRBV20-1,few,CSAFGGSGSSYNEQFF,TGCAGTGCTTTCGGGGGGAGCGGGAGCTCCTACAATGAGCAGTTCTTC
TRBD1,TRBJ1-5,TRBV28,few,CASSLGTGAYRGNQPQHF,TGTGCCAGCAGTTTGGGGACAGGGGCGTATAGGGGCAATCAGCCCCAGCATTTT
-,TRBJ2-3,TRBV5-1,few,CASSLDWRSTDTQYF,TGCGCCAGCAGCTTGGACTGGAGAAGCACAGATACGCAGTATTTT
-,TRBJ2-1,TRBV20-1,-,CSARGNNEQFF,TGCAGTGCTAGGGGGAACAATGAGCAGTTCTTC
-,TRBJ2-5,TRBV4-3,few,CASSQETRETQYF,TGCGCCAGCAGCCAAGAGACACGAGAGACCCAGTACTTC
TRBD1,TRBJ2-5,TRBV20-1,many,CSAKQGAGETQYF,TGCAGTGCTAAACAGGGGGCGGGGGAGACCCAGTACTTC
-,TRBJ2-3,TRBV6-2/TRBV6-3,-,CASRPTRLVLTDTQYF,TGTGCCAGCAGACCGACCCGACTAGTTCTCACAGATACGCAGTATTTT
-,TRBJ2-1,TRBV28,-,CASTRPNSYNEQFF,TGTGCCAGCACTCGACCGAACTCCTACAATGAGCAGTTCTTC
-,TRBJ2-7,TRBV5-1,-,CASSLFHSPSGEQYF,TGCGCCAGCAGCTTGTTTCACAGCCCGTCGGGCGAGCAGTACTTC
-,TRBJ1-5,TRBV11-2,few,CASSFSGRGQPQHF,TGTGCCAGCAGCTTTTCGGGAAGAGGGCAGCCCCAGCATTTT
TRBD2,TRBJ2-5,TRBV4-2,-,CASSQDGEAGGDETQYF,TGTGCCAGCAGCCAAGATGGGGAAGCGGGGGGCGATGAGACCCAGTACTTC
-,TRBJ2-7,TRBV5-1,few,CASSLVPGADEQYF,TGCGCCAGCAGCTTGGTTCCGGGGGCGGACGAGCAGTACTTC
-,TRBJ1-1,TRBV12-3/TRBV12-4,few,CASSWGGGITEAFF,TGTGCCAGCAGTTGGGGTGGTGGAATCACTGAAGCTTTCTTT
-,TRBJ2-2,TRBV20-1,few,CSASPAGELFF,TGCAGTGCTAGCCCAGCCGGGGAGCTGTTTTTT
-,TRBJ2-7,TRBV7-9,-,CASSSGVRSSYEQYF,TGTGCCAGCAGCTCCGGAGTTCGAAGCTCCTACGAGCAGTACTTC
-,TRBJ1-5,TRBV6-1,-,CASSEFRGAGDQPQHF,TGTGCCAGCAGTGAATTTCGGGGGGCTGGGGATCAGCCCCAGCATTTT
-,TRBJ2-5,TRBV7-8,-,CASSLADSQRETQYF,TGTGCCAGCAGCTTAGCGGACAGTCAGCGGGAGACCCAGTACTTC